A selection of T cell receptor beta chains follows, all from one sample in a study of PD-L1 blockade in urothelial cancer. This table comes from immunoSEQ multiplex PCR, and its TCRdb copy is limited to in-frame clones, with some not included. The sample yields just under 45,000 clones, about four fifths seen once. Sequenced material: PBMCs, taken around atezolizumab (anti-PD-L1) treatment. The receptor source for this set is a man aged 55-75 years with urothelial cancer. Both conserved end residues are part of each CDR3. D genes are given only for firm matches. Clone size is not always given. Where it is, it says once, few, many or a class for expanded clones.

cdr3_aa cdr3_nt v_call clone_size j_call d_call
CASSYSYRGPTDTQYF TGTGCCAGCAGTTACTCATATAGGGGCCCCACAGATACGCAGTATTTT TRBV6-5 . TRBJ2-3 .
CASSNTGIQPQHF TGTGCCAGCAGTAACACCGGGATTCAGCCCCAGCATTTT TRBV6-5 . TRBJ1-5 .
CAISEATGATQYF TGTGCCATCAGTGAGGCAACAGGGGCAACCCAGTACTTC TRBV10-3 few TRBJ2-5 TRBD1
CASSIGTGDEKLFF TGTGCCAGTAGTATCGGGACAGGGGATGAAAAACTGTTTTTT TRBV19 . TRBJ1-4 TRBD1
CASSPAGGTGSGELFF TGCGCCAGCAGCCCTGCAGGGGGGACGGGATCCGGGGAGCTGTTTTTT TRBV5-1 . TRBJ2-2 .
CASRGRGSTTNYGYTF TGTGCCAGTAGAGGGCGGGGATCTACTACTAACTATGGCTACACCTTC TRBV19 . TRBJ1-2 .
CASSQRSGADFLYEQYF TGCGCCAGCAGCCAACGCTCAGGGGCCGACTTTCTATACGAGCAGTACTTC TRBV4-1 . TRBJ2-7 .
CAISGQGGTYEQYF TGTGCCATCAGTGGACAGGGGGGGACCTACGAGCAGTACTTC TRBV10-3 . TRBJ2-7 TRBD1
CASSLSGGFQETQYF TGTGCCAGCAGTCTTAGCGGGGGGTTTCAAGAGACCCAGTACTTC TRBV6-5 . TRBJ2-5 TRBD2
CASRRGTARETQYF TGTGCCAGCAGGCGCGGGACAGCCAGGGAGACCCAGTACTTC TRBV6-5 . TRBJ2-5 .
CASTTGLEQYF TGTGCCAGCACGACCGGACTTGAGCAGTACTTC TRBV6-1 . TRBJ2-7 .
CASSFGQGGETQYF TGTGCCAGCAGCTTCGGGCAGGGCGGCGAGACCCAGTACTTC TRBV7-9 . TRBJ2-5 .
CASGGWSGNTIYF TGTGCCAGCGGCGGGTGGTCGGGAAACACCATATATTTT TRBV7-9 . TRBJ1-3 .
CASSEAGRGRGGYTF TGTGCCAGCAGTGAAGCGGGCAGGGGACGTGGAGGCTACACCTTC TRBV2 . TRBJ1-2 .
CASSLAVEAANVLTF TGCGCCAGCAGCTTGGCCGTGGAGGCGGCCAACGTCCTGACTTTC TRBV5-1 . TRBJ2-6 .
CASSSWDGRRSGANVLTF TGTGCCAGCAGCTCCTGGGACGGGAGACGCTCTGGGGCCAACGTCCTGACTTTC TRBV11-2 few TRBJ2-6 .
CATSGGGSYEQYF TGTGCCACCAGCGGGGGGGGCAGCTACGAGCAGTACTTC TRBV15 . TRBJ2-7 .
CASSPGTGETEAFF TGTGCCAGCAGCCCTGGGACAGGGGAAACTGAAGCTTTCTTT TRBV28 once TRBJ1-1 TRBD1
CASSQPRQDRSNEQFF TGCGCCAGCAGCCAACCCAGACAGGATCGATCTAATGAGCAGTTCTTC TRBV4-1 . TRBJ2-1 .
CASSLVQLAGGGTDTQYF TGTGCCAGCAGTCTTGTCCAACTGGCGGGGGGGGGCACAGATACGCAGTATTTT TRBV7-2 . TRBJ2-3 TRBD2
CAWRGGIENTEAFF TGTGCCTGGAGAGGAGGGATCGAGAACACTGAAGCTTTCTTT TRBV30 few TRBJ1-1 .
CASSLGTGKGETQYF TGTGCCAGCTCACTCGGGACAGGAAAGGGGGAGACCCAGTACTTC TRBV18 . TRBJ2-5 TRBD1
CASSIGTGLYNEQFF TGTGCCAGTAGTATCGGGACAGGACTTTACAATGAGCAGTTCTTC TRBV19 . TRBJ2-1 TRBD1
CASSNPGAVSEKLFF TGTGCCAGCAGTAACCCAGGGGCAGTTAGCGAAAAACTGTTTTTT TRBV2 . TRBJ1-4 .